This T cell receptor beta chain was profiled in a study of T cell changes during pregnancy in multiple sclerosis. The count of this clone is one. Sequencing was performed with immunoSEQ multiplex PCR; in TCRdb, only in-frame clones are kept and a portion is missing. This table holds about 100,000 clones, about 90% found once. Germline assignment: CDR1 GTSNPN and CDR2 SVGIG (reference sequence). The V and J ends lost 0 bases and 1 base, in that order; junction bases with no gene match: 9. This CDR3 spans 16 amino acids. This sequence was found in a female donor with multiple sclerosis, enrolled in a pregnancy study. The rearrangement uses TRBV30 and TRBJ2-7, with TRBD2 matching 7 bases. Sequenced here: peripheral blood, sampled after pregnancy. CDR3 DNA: TGTGCCTGGAGTGTACGACGTCTAGCGGAATCCTACGAGCAGTACTTC. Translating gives CAWSVRRLAESYEQYF.